This TCR beta chain was obtained from a study of CD8 T cells in Susac syndrome. Study information: When blood was collected, patients with Susac syndrome were therapy-naive, were taking corticosteroids, or were receiving intravenous immunoglobulin alone.

Notes on the study in general: The authors acknowledged that the study's TCR sequencing and HLA analysis involved relatively few individuals.

An amount of RNA that ranged from roughly 0.5 to 1 ug was reverse transcribed with random hexamers. Amplification of TCR beta CDR3 across 54 Vbeta and 13 Jbeta was performed with immunoSEQ multiplex PCR. TCRdb reprocessed the immunoSEQ multiplex PCR reads via MiXCR and lists one record per CDR3 protein. The sample includes roughly 130,000 distinct CDR3 sequences, about 94% of them seen just once. Comment on this clonotype: Its antigen is not known.

The V gene end was trimmed by 8 bases and the J gene end by 5 bases; junction bases not matched to a gene: 4. Germline CDR1 GTSNPN, CDR2 SVGIG (reference sequence). The CDR3 has 11 amino acids. The sequence was obtained from a human donor with Susac syndrome. This chain uses TRBV30 with TRBJ1-1; TRBD1 matches 8 bases. Sample: CD8+ T cells from PBMCs. As DNA, the CDR3 is TGTGCCGGACAGGGAGGTACTGAAGCTTTCTTT. Its protein product is CAGQGGTEAFF.